This T cell receptor beta chain is drawn from a study of blood T cells in healthy people across ages. Study-wide results and caveats: Older individuals had lower TCR beta diversity per million T cells (the decline was roughly linear).

The V end was cut by 3 bases, the J end by 8 bases, with 16 bases between. CDR3 size: 14 residues. Germline lookup yields CDR1 MDHEN and CDR2 SYDVKM. Points on this clonotype: The antigen is not known.

The use of a sample-barcoded 5' primer and a J-beta primer mix characterized a second PCR of about 6 to 11 cycles. TCRdb re-derived calls from the 5' RACE reads in MiXCR, one entry per CDR3 protein. The data contain roughly 2 million distinct CDR3 sequences, around 48% of them singletons. Material for sequencing was blood. The chain recombines TRBV28 with TRBJ1-2; D is undetermined. This clonotype was obtained from a woman aged 35 to 49 in good health. CDR3 sequence reads: CASSFGRTSEGYTF. The CDR3 nucleotides read TGTGCCAGCAGTTTTGGTAGGACTAGCGAAGGCTACACCTTC.